The 25 T cell receptor beta chains below come from one sample, sequenced in a study of shared clonotypes between healthy human individuals. Clones were read by immunoSEQ multiplex PCR, and TCRdb kept only the in-frame ones, dropping some. The data show millions of clones, with under 95% seen just once and 1.5% to 2% held by the top ten. As defined, naive CD8 cells were CD45RO-negative and positively selected for CCR7, with terminally differentiated effector memory CD45RA+ cells excluded. The sample consisted of naive CD8+ T cells from PBMCs. Receptor source: a young man in good health. Some clones in this sample may be carry-over from other donors' samples.

V and J are TRBV10-3 and TRBJ1-2, with 7 bases aligning to TRBD1. There are 15 residues in the CDR3. V was pared by 2 bases and J by 0 bases, with 3 bases of the junction left unmatched. Germline lookup yields CDR1 ENHRY and CDR2 SYGVKD. The CDR3 loop reads CAISEDRAANYGYTF. The CDR3 DNA sequence: TGTGCCATCAGTGAGGACAGGGCAGCTAACTATGGCTACACCTTC.

Of note for this clone: The sample contains more than one DNA sequence encoding this CDR3. This sequence joins TRBV6-5 and TRBJ1-1; D call uncertain. Trimming took off 2 bases at V and 1 base at J, with 5 bases between the two ends. This CDR3 region has 13 residues. The germline gives CDR1 MNHEY, CDR2 SVGAGI. The CDR3 is CASSYAGNTEAFF. The DNA for the CDR3 is TGTGCCAGCAGTTACGCCGGGAACACTGAAGCTTTCTTT.

This clone occurred once. The J gene is TRBJ2-5, the V gene TRBV9; D possibly uses TRBD1 or TRBD2 (7 bases each). V lost 3 bases and J 1 base, leaving 16 bases between the germline ends. Germline-derived CDR1 and CDR2 are SGDLS and YYNGEE. The CDR3 is 16 residues long. The CDR3 reads CASSGIGEGAQETQYF. The CDR3, as DNA: TGTGCCAGCAGCGGTATCGGGGAGGGGGCCCAAGAGACCCAGTACTTC.

The chain combines TRBV19 with TRBJ2-7, with D perhaps matching TRBD2 (5 bases). Germline assignment: CDR1 LNHDA and CDR2 SQIVND (reference sequence). Trimming cost V 9 bases and J 2 bases, with 8 bases left between them. The CDR3 contains 11 residues. The CDR3 nucleotides read TGTGCCAGCGGGGAACCCTACGAGCAGTACTTC. As protein: CASGEPYEQYF.

The V gene is TRBV5-1, the J gene TRBJ2-3; D is unresolved. This CDR3 has 13 residues. Trimming stripped 6 bases from V and 2 bases from J, with 10 bases between. The germline CDR1 and CDR2 sequences are SGHRS and YFSETQ. CDR3 DNA: TGCGCCAGCATGCTTGCCCTCACAGATACGCAGTATTTT. It is translated as CASMLALTDTQYF.

The chain uses TRBV28 and TRBJ2-2, with 8 bases identical to TRBD1. Germline assignment: CDR1 MDHEN and CDR2 SYDVKM. This CDR3 region has 15 residues. Germline trimming cut 6 bases from V and 5 bases from J; bases unmatched to any gene: 8. CDR3 bases: TGTGCCAGCAGCTACAGACAGGGGAGGACCGGGGAGCTGTTTTTT. Translated, it gives CASSYRQGRTGELFF.

This sequence joins TRBV7-9 and TRBJ2-2, with D perhaps matching TRBD1 or TRBD2 (6 bases each). CDR1 and CDR2 from the germline V gene are SEHNR and FQNEAQ (reference sequence). The CDR3 contains 15 residues. Trimming took off 2 bases at V and 7 bases at J, with 14 bases between the two ends. CDR3 in DNA: TGTGCCAGCAGCTTACGCGATAGGGGGGACGGGGAGCTGTTTTTT. Protein sequence: CASSLRDRGDGELFF.

The chain recombines TRBV13 with TRBJ2-7; TRBD2 agrees at 14 bases. Germline V gene data show CDR1 as PRHDT and CDR2 as FYEKMQ (reference sequence). The CDR3 spans 15 residues. J was trimmed by 6 bases and V by 3 bases; bases with no gene match: 4. CDR3 amino acids: CASSFPTSGRGEQYF. CDR3 in DNA: TGTGCCAGCAGCTTTCCGACTAGCGGGAGGGGCGAGCAGTACTTC.

The chain links TRBV4-3 to TRBJ2-7; TRBD1 matches at 10 bases. Germline V gene data show CDR1 as LGHNA and CDR2 as YSLEER. V lost 4 bases, J lost 6 bases, and 9 bases stayed unmatched. This CDR3 region has 15 residues. This chain's CDR3 is CASSPTRQGAFEQYF. CDR3 bases: TGCGCCAGCAGCCCTACCCGACAGGGGGCCTTCGAGCAGTACTTC.

The chain recombines TRBV7-2 with TRBJ2-7, with D possibly TRBD2 on 6 matching bases. The CDR3 is 14 residues long. Germline V CDR1 and CDR2: SGHTA, FQGNSA. Trimming took 5 bases from V and 3 from J, leaving 14 bases between them. CDR3 amino acids: CASSPGLILYEQYF. CDR3 nucleotides: TGTGCCAGCAGCCCCGGACTAATCCTCTACGAGCAGTACTTC.

The chain recombines TRBV10-2 with TRBJ2-5; D call uncertain. TRBJ2-7 matches the DNA end more closely, so the J call is doubtful. CDR1 and CDR2 (germline): WSHSY, SAAADI. The CDR3 consists of 13 residues. CDR3 region: CASSEGSPYEQYF. The CDR3 region has the DNA TGCGCCAGCAGTGAGGGCAGCCCCTACGAGCAGTACTTC.

The chain is built from TRBV7-9 and TRBJ2-2; D may be TRBD1 (6 bases). The CDR3 totals 15 residues. Trimming removed 3 bases at V and 0 bases at J, with 8 bases between. The germline CDR1 and CDR2 sequences are SEHNR and FQNEAQ (reference sequence). CDR3: CASSFNRANTGELFF. CDR3 bases: TGTGCCAGCAGCTTCAACAGGGCGAACACCGGGGAGCTGTTTTTT.

This chain connects TRBV4-2 to TRBJ2-7; D is possibly TRBD2 (6 bases). From germline, CDR1 is LGHNA and CDR2 YNFKEQ. The CDR3 contains 16 residues. Trimming left V 1 base short and J 4 bases short, with 17 bases between. The CDR3 nucleotides read TGTGCCAGCAGCCAAGTTGCTTCGGGGGAATCTTACGAGCAGTACTTC. It translates to CASSQVASGESYEQYF.

V is TRBV14 and J is TRBJ2-7; 12 bases fit TRBD1. With 3 bases clipped from V and 7 bases from J, the junction kept 13 bases outside the gene matches. This CDR3 has 17 residues. CDR1 is SGHDN and CDR2 is FVKESK in the germline V gene. The CDR3 region is CASSQGQGAVLRREQYF. The CDR3 nucleotides read TGTGCCAGCAGCCAGGGACAGGGGGCTGTATTACGAAGGGAGCAGTACTTC.

The CDR3 loop is CASSPGTVGNYGYTF. DNA of the CDR3: TGTGCCAGCAGCCCCGGGACAGTAGGGAACTATGGCTACACCTTC. The chain carries TRBV7-3 and TRBJ1-2; 7 positions agree with TRBD1. Germline assignment: CDR1 SGHTA and CDR2 FQGTGA. V was pared by 5 bases and J by 2 bases, with 8 bases of the junction left unmatched. The CDR3 sequence is 15 residues long.

The chain joins TRBV13 to TRBJ2-1; 8 nucleotides line up with TRBD1. This CDR3 has 14 residues. With V trimmed by 4 bases and J by 10 bases, 9 bases remained unmatched. Looked up from germline, CDR1 is PRHDT and CDR2 is FYEKMQ (reference sequence). The CDR3 spells CASSWSGGLEEQFF. DNA for the CDR3: TGTGCCAGCAGCTGGTCAGGGGGCCTGGAGGAGCAGTTCTTC. The entire variable domain, with the rest obtained from reference TRBV13 and TRBJ2-1, is as follows: AAGVIQSPRHLIKEKRETATLKCYPIPRHDTVYWYQQGPGQDPQFLISFYEKMQSDKGSIPDRFSAQQFSDYHSELNMSSLELGDSALYFCASSWSGGLEEQFFGPGTRLTVL.

V usage is TRBV19 and J usage is TRBJ1-1; D ambiguous. The CDR3 sequence is 13 residues long. The germline V and J ends were trimmed by 9 bases and 0 bases, with 11 bases remaining between them. CDR1 is LNHDA and CDR2 is SQIVND in the germline V gene (reference sequence). CDR3 amino acids: CASKPSLNTEAFF. Written as DNA, the CDR3 is TGTGCCAGCAAGCCGTCTTTGAACACTGAAGCTTTCTTT.

The chain recombines TRBV27 with TRBJ2-1; no clear D. Germline assignment: CDR1 MNHEY and CDR2 SMNVEV (reference sequence). V lost 6 bases to trimming and J lost 0 bases, with 9 bases between them. The CDR3 has 14 residues. The CDR3, as DNA: TGTGCCAGCAGCTCCTTCGCCTCCTACAATGAGCAGTTCTTC. This encodes CASSSFASYNEQFF.

CDR3 DNA: TGCGCCGGTCTCGGCGAGCAGTTCTTC. It translates to CAGLGEQFF. The J gene is TRBJ2-1, the V gene TRBV10-1, with D unclear. Germline-derived CDR1 and CDR2 are WNHNN and SYGVQD (reference sequence). Trimming shortened V by 11 bases and J by 10 bases, and 9 bases separated the two germline ends. The CDR3 has 9 amino acids.

This chain uses TRBV10-2 with TRBJ1-2; D call uncertain. Germline V gene sequence: CDR1 WSHSY, CDR2 SAAADI. With 7 bases removed from V and 3 bases from J, the gap between germline ends came to 9 bases. This CDR3 contains 12 residues. The CDR3 is CASTSGDYGYTF. The CDR3 DNA sequence: TGCGCCAGCACGTCAGGAGACTATGGCTACACCTTC.

The chain links TRBV7-8 to TRBJ2-1, with 13 bases aligning to TRBD2. Trimming at V came to 0 bases and at J to 3 bases, leaving 5 bases not matched to a gene. This CDR3 contains 18 residues. Looked up from germline, CDR1 is SGHVS and CDR2 is FQNEAQ. The CDR3 is CASSLARGTSGIYNEQFF. CDR3 bases: TGTGCCAGCAGCTTAGCCCGGGGGACTAGCGGGATCTACAATGAGCAGTTCTTC. The full variable domain, with the rest looked up from reference TRBV7-8 and TRBJ2-1, is GAGVSQSPRYKVAKRGQDVALRCDPISGHVSLFWYQQALGQGPEFLTYFQNEAQLDKSGLPSDRFFAERPEGSVSTLKIQRTQQEDSAVYLCASSLARGTSGIYNEQFFGPGTRLTVL.

This clone was observed a single time. The genes are TRBV9 and TRBJ2-7, with TRBD1 identical over 9 bases. With V trimmed by 3 bases and J by 3 bases, 7 bases remained unmatched. The germline V gene has CDR1 SGDLS and CDR2 YYNGEE. The CDR3 totals 15 residues. The CDR3 sequence is CASSEGQGMIYEQYF. The CDR3 bases are TGTGCCAGCAGCGAGGGACAGGGTATGATCTACGAGCAGTACTTC.

The J gene is TRBJ2-5, the V gene TRBV4-3; 11 bases are shared with TRBD2. Germline loops: CDR1 LGHNA, CDR2 YSLEER. The junction had 2 bases not matched to a gene; V was cut back by 4 bases and J by 1 base. CDR3 size: 15 residues. The CDR3 DNA follows: TGCGCCAGCAGCCCGACTAGCGGGGCCCAAGAGACCCAGTACTTC. Residues: CASSPTSGAQETQYF.

Of note for this clone: In the same sample, other DNA sequences code for this CDR3. The chain couples TRBV5-1 to TRBJ2-1, with D uncertain. Germline V gives CDR1 SGHRS, CDR2 YFSETQ. The CDR3 length is 15 residues. V lost 5 bases, J lost 0 bases, and 12 bases lay in between. CDR3 DNA sequence: TGCGCCAGCAGTGCCGGGCAGAGCTCCTACAATGAGCAGTTCTTC. Translated: CASSAGQSSYNEQFF.

The CDR3, as DNA: TGCGCCAGCAGCCCCCCTTCGTCGGATACGCAGTATTTT. It is translated as CASSPPSSDTQYF. The V gene is TRBV10-2, the J gene TRBJ2-3; D not certain. Per the germline V gene, CDR1 is WSHSY and CDR2 is SAAADI. Deletions cut 6 bases from V and 6 bases from J, with 13 bases between. The CDR3 is 13 amino acids.